Below are 21 T cell receptor beta chains sequenced from a single sample in a study of blood T cells in healthy people across ages. Primed by a sample-barcoded 5' primer and a J-beta primer mix, a second PCR proceeded for about 6 to 11 cycles. MiXCR was run by TCRdb on the 5' RACE reads, yielding one entry per CDR3 protein. The sample lists about 780,000 distinct CDR3 sequences; 46% were seen once. Sequencing used blood. These receptors were taken from a man older than 75 in good health.

This chain joins TRBV28 and TRBJ2-7; 12 nucleotides match TRBD1. With 4 bases clipped from V and 6 bases from J, the junction kept 7 bases outside the gene matches. Germline-derived CDR1 and CDR2 are MDHEN and SYDVKM. The CDR3 length is 15 residues. The CDR3 region is CASSWGGTGGVEQYF. The CDR3 DNA sequence: TGTGCCAGCAGTTGGGGGGGGACAGGGGGCGTCGAGCAGTACTTC.

The chain combines TRBV7-9 with TRBJ2-5; D may correspond to TRBD1 or TRBD2 (5 bases each). V was shortened by 2 bases and J by 4 bases, with 14 bases between the two germline ends. This CDR3 region has 15 residues. The V gene's germline CDR1 is SEHNR and CDR2 FQNEAQ (reference sequence). The CDR3 DNA reads TGTGCCAGCAGCTTATCTAGCAGGGTTGGAGAGACCCAGTACTTC. It translates to CASSLSSRVGETQYF.

The chain combines TRBV27 with TRBJ1-2; 9 bases align to TRBD1. The germline CDR1 and CDR2 sequences are MNHEY and SMNVEV (reference sequence). The CDR3 is made up of 16 amino acids. J was trimmed by 2 bases and V by 8 bases; bases with no gene match: 12. In DNA, the CDR3 is TGTGCCAGCGCCGAGCCGGGACAGGGATCGAACTATGGCTACACCTTC. Amino acids: CASAEPGQGSNYGYTF.

J is TRBJ2-7 and V is TRBV11-2; D is undetermined. Near its end, the DNA agrees better with TRBJ2-5, so the J call may be wrong. The CDR3 covers 14 residues. CDR1 SGHAT and CDR2 FQNNGV come from the germline V gene. CDR3 bases: TGTGCCAGCAGTACTTTCGTGGCAGAAGAGACCCAGTACTTC. This codes for CASSTFVAEETQYF.

There are many counts of this clonotype. The CDR3 DNA is TGTGCCAGCTCACCAGCCGCGGGACGGAAGGTCTACACCTTC. Amino acids: CASSPAAGRKVYTF. The chain is built from TRBV18 and TRBJ1-2; TRBD1 might be the D (5 bases). Trimming pared 2 bases from V and 10 bases from J, leaving 17 bases between. Per germline, CDR1 KGHSH and CDR2 LQKENI. The CDR3 spans 14 residues. Filled out from reference TRBV18 and TRBJ1-2, the complete variable domain reads NAGVMQNPRHLVRRRGQEARLRCSPMKGHSHVYWYRQLPEEGLKFMVYLQKENIIDESGMPKERFSAEFPKEGPSILRIQQVVRGDSAAYFCASSPAAGRKVYTFGSGTRLTVV.

This clonotype was counted a few times. This may come from a read error, since a much larger clone is one base off. The chain joins TRBV10-3 to TRBJ2-5; 13 bases are a match to TRBD2. The CDR3 length is 16 residues. Unmatched junction bases numbered 14, after V lost 5 bases and J lost 11 bases. The germline gives CDR1 ENHRY, CDR2 SYGVKD. The CDR3: CAISPSGTSGTNEQYF. The CDR3 DNA sequence: TGTGCCATCAGTCCGTCCGGGACTAGCGGGACCAATGAGCAGTACTTC.

CDR3: CASSFKGSTEAFF. The CDR3 coding sequence is TGTGCCAGCAGTTTTAAGGGAAGCACTGAAGCTTTCTTT. The chain is built from TRBV28 and TRBJ1-1, with D uncertain. This CDR3 region has 13 residues. Between the trimmed V and J ends, which lost 3 bases and 4 bases, there was a span of 9 bases. Germline loops: CDR1 MDHEN, CDR2 SYDVKM.

CDR3 amino acids: CASSTGPGQGPNEQYF. The CDR3 DNA reads as TGTGCCAGCAGCACGGGTCCTGGACAGGGTCCCAATGAGCAGTACTTC. The chain recombines TRBV6-2 or TRBV6-3 with TRBJ2-5; 8 nucleotides align to TRBD1. This CDR3 has 16 residues. With 6 bases clipped from V and 11 bases from J, the junction kept 20 bases outside the gene matches. Germline assignment: CDR1 MNHEY and CDR2 SVGEGT.

Worth noting for this clonotype: The germline gene is not matched at one end of the junction; a read error may be the cause. CDR3 residues: CGASPQGPNEQFF. The CDR3 DNA reads TGCGGTGCTAGCCCCCAGGGTCCCAATGAGCAGTTCTTC. J is TRBJ2-1 and V is TRBV20-1; D is possibly TRBD1 or TRBD2 (5 bases each). Germline CDR1 reads DFQATT; CDR2 reads SNEGSKA (reference sequence). CDR3 length equals 13 residues.

The chain has TRBV28 and TRBJ1-4, with D unclear. The CDR3 runs to 17 residues. Germline assignment: CDR1 MDHEN and CDR2 SYDVKM. Deletions cut 1 base from V and 1 base from J, with 13 bases between. As DNA, the CDR3 is TGTGCCAGCAGTTTATCCGGCTTCGGTGTAACTAATGAAAAACTGTTTTTT. Residues: CASSLSGFGVTNEKLFF.

The gene calls are TRBV5-1 and TRBJ1-1, with D perhaps matching TRBD1 (6 bases). V was cut by 3 bases and J by 5 bases, with 14 bases left in between. CDR3 length: 14 amino acids. Germline CDR1 reads SGHRS; CDR2 reads YFSETQ. CDR3 DNA: TGCGCCAGCAGCTGGAACAGCCAGGGGACTGAAGCTTTCTTT. Translation: CASSWNSQGTEAFF.

The rearrangement links TRBV20-1 to TRBJ2-1, with no clear D. The germline V gene encodes CDR1 DFQATT and CDR2 SNEGSKA (reference sequence). Deletions cut 3 bases from V and 13 bases from J, with 28 bases between. The CDR3 spans 16 residues. The CDR3 spells CSASPLGRVHKETQFF. CDR3 nucleotide sequence: TGCAGTGCTAGCCCTCTCGGCCGAGTGCATAAAGAGACCCAGTTCTTC.

This rearrangement joins TRBV4-1 to TRBJ2-3; 11 bases are a match to TRBD2. CDR3 size: 17 residues. The germline CDR1 and CDR2 sequences are MGHRA and YSYEKL. The V gene end was trimmed by 0 bases and the J gene end by 8 bases; junction bases not matched to a gene: 10. The CDR3 nucleotides are TGCGCCAGCAGCCAAGATTTACTAGCGGGAGTTTCAGGTACGCAGTATTTT. Protein product: CASSQDLLAGVSGTQYF.

The chain uses TRBV18 and TRBJ2-7; D call uncertain. The J call could be wrong; TRBJ2-4 is a better fit for the DNA end. This CDR3 is built from 14 residues. Germline V lookup: CDR1 KGHSH, CDR2 LQKENI. The CDR3 region has the DNA TGTGCCAGCTCACCACCGACCGTGGGCAACATTCAGTACTTC. Translation: CASSPPTVGNIQYF.

The chain couples TRBV7-6 to TRBJ2-5; the D call may be TRBD1 or TRBD2 (5 bases each). The CDR3 is made up of 13 amino acids. Trimming removed 5 bases at V and 3 bases at J, with 10 bases between. Germline V CDR1 and CDR2: SGHVS, FNYEAQ. CDR3 amino acids: CASSRDLEETQYF. CDR3 coding DNA: TGTGCCAGCAGCAGGGACCTGGAAGAGACCCAGTACTTC.

The sample holds a few counts of this clonotype. V usage is TRBV7-2 and J usage is TRBJ2-7, with D possibly TRBD2 on 6 matching bases. V was trimmed by 5 bases and J by 0 bases, leaving 17 bases between them. CDR3 length equals 16 residues. The germline V gene has CDR1 SGHTA and CDR2 FQGNSA. The CDR3 DNA is TGTGCCAGCAGCCCACCCGCTTTGCGGGGCTCCTACGAGCAGTACTTC. Translation: CASSPPALRGSYEQYF.

Points on this clonotype: One base away lies a much larger clone, so this may be a sequencing read error. The chain uses TRBV20-1 and TRBJ2-7; TRBD2 might be the D (6 bases). Trimming shortened V by 2 bases and J by 3 bases, and 17 bases separated the two germline ends. Germline assignment: CDR1 DFQATT and CDR2 SNEGSKA (reference sequence). CDR3 length: 15 amino acids. CDR3 region: CSARIASERIYEQYF. CDR3 nucleotides: TGCAGTGCTAGAATTGCTAGCGAGAGAATCTACGAGCAGTACTTC.

The chain combines TRBV4-1 with TRBJ2-1, with D possibly TRBD2 on 5 matching bases. V lost 0 bases and J lost 6, with 18 bases in between. The CDR3 is 17 amino acids. CDR1 MGHRA and CDR2 YSYEKL come from the germline V gene. CDR3 in amino acids: CASSQDRLPARVNEQFF. The DNA of the CDR3 is TGCGCCAGCAGCCAAGATAGACTACCCGCACGGGTCAATGAGCAGTTCTTC.

About this clonotype: This sequence may be a read error, since a much larger clone differs from it by one base. The chain uses TRBV29-1 and TRBJ2-4, with D uncertain. The CDR3 is made up of 14 amino acids. CDR1 and CDR2 (germline): SQVTM, ANQGSEA. V was pared by 6 bases and J by 0 bases, with 12 bases between. CDR3 in amino acids: CSVRPQLAKNIQYF. CDR3 DNA sequence: TGCAGCGTCCGCCCCCAGCTAGCCAAAAACATTCAGTACTTC.

The chain is built from TRBV3-1 and TRBJ2-3; maybe TRBD1 (6 bases). In germline, CDR1 is LGHDT, CDR2 YNNKEL (reference sequence). V lost 4 bases, J lost 2 bases, and 16 bases lay in between. The CDR3 contains 16 residues. The CDR3 DNA follows: TGTGCCAGCAGCCTCGATCCGGACAGTCTCACAGATACGCAGTATTTT. This codes for CASSLDPDSLTDTQYF.

This clonotype was found many times. This chain links TRBV29-1 with TRBJ2-5, with D perhaps assigned TRBD1 or TRBD2 (5 bases each). CDR3 length equals 13 residues. Germline CDR1 SQVTM, CDR2 ANQGSEA. Trimming removed 7 bases from V and 4 bases from J, with 16 bases in between. For the CDR3, the DNA is TGCAGCGGCCGGGACCACAGAACAGAGACCCAGTACTTC. This gives the protein CSGRDHRTETQYF.